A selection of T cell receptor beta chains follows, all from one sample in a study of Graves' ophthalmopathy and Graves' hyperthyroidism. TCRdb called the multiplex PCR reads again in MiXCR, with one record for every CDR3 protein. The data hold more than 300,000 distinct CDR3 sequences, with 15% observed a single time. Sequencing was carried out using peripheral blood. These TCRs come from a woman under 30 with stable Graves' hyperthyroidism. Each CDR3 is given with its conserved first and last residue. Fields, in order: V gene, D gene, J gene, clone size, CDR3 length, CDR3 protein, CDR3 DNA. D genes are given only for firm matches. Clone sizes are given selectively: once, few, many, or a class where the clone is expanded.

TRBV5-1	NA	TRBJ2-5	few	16	CASSLVGFVGQETQYF	TGCGCCAGCAGCTTGGTCGGGTTTGTCGGTCAAGAGACCCAGTACTTC
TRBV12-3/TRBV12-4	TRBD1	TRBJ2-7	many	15	CASSQWDRGSYEQYF	TGTGCCAGCAGTCAATGGGACAGGGGTTCCTACGAGCAGTACTTC
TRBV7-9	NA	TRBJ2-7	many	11	CASSLNGEQYF	TGTGCCAGCAGCCTTAACGGGGAGCAGTACTTC
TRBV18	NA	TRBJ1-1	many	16	CASSPRISTGNTEAFF	TGTGCCAGCTCACCACGAATTTCGACAGGTAACACTGAAGCTTTCTTT
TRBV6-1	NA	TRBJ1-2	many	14	CASREQGFNYGYTF	TGTGCCAGCAGAGAACAGGGTTTCAACTATGGCTACACCTTC
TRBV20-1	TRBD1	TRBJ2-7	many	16	CSARDPGTGNSYEQYF	TGCAGTGCTAGAGATCCCGGGACAGGGAATTCCTACGAGCAGTACTTC
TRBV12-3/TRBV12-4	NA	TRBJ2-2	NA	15	CASSLRAGRTGELFF	TGTGCCAGCAGTTTAAGAGCAGGGAGGACCGGGGAGCTGTTTTTT
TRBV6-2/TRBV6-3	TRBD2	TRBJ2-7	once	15	CASSTPGLARYEQYF	TGTGCCAGCAGTACGCCGGGACTAGCGCGCTACGAGCAGTACTTC
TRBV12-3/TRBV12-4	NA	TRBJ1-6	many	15	CASSSGTTYNSPLHF	TGTGCCAGCAGCTCCGGGACGACCTATAATTCACCCCTCCACTTT
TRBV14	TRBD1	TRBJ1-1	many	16	CASSLRTGLRNTEAFF	TGTGCCAGCAGCCTCCGGACAGGCCTAAGGAACACTGAAGCTTTCTTT
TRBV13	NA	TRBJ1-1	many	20	CASSGRGGGEGGLASPEAFF	TGTGCCAGCAGCGGACGGGGAGGGGGTGAAGGCGGGTTGGCTTCCCCTGAAGCTTTCTTT
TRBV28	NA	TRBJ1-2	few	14	CASSLLGAYYGYTF	TGTGCCAGCAGTTTATTGGGGGCGTACTATGGCTACACCTTC
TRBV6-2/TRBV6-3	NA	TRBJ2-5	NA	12	CASNTGDWSQYF	TGTGCCAGCAACACTGGGGATTGGTCCCAGTACTTC
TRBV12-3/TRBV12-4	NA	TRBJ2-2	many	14	CASSLTGTTGELFF	TGTGCCAGCAGTCTGACAGGGACTACCGGGGAGCTGTTTTTT
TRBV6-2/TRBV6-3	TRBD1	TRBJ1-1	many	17	CASSYPRTGSMNTEAFF	TGTGCCAGCAGTTACCCCCGGACAGGTTCCATGAACACTGAAGCTTTCTTT
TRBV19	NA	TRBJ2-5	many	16	CASRLTGLEGQETQYF	TGTGCCAGTAGACTTACAGGGCTAGAAGGCCAAGAGACCCAGTACTTC
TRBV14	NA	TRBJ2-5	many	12	CASSQERETQYF	TGTGCCAGCAGCCAAGAGAGGGAGACCCAGTACTTC
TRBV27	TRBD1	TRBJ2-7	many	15	CASSFLGQGRYEQYF	TGTGCCAGCAGTTTCCTCGGACAGGGGAGGTACGAGCAGTACTTC
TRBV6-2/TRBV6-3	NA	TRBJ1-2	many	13	CASSYDPLYGYTF	TGTGCCAGCAGTTACGATCCCCTCTACGGCTACACCTTC
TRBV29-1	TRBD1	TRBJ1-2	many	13	CSVWTGLNYGYTF	TGCAGCGTTTGGACAGGATTGAACTATGGCTACACCTTC
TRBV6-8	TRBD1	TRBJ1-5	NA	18	CASPVIGDSQTINQPQHF	TGTGCCAGCCCTGTAATAGGGGACAGTCAGACAATCAATCAGCCCCAGCATTTT
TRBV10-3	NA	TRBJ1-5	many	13	CAISEGWDQPQHF	TGTGCCATCAGTGAGGGGTGGGATCAGCCCCAGCATTTT
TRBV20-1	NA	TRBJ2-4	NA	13	CSASLFRGAGKYF	TGCAGTGCTAGTCTTTTTAGGGGGGCGGGTAAGTACTTC
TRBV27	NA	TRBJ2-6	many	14	CASSHNIGANVLTF	TGTGCCAGCAGTCACAACATTGGGGCCAACGTCCTGACTTTC
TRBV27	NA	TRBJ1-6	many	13	CASRLIRNSPLHF	TGTGCCAGCAGACTTATCAGGAATTCACCCCTCCACTTT
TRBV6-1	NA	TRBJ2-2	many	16	CASSAKGGLNTGELFF	TGTGCCAGCAGTGCTAAGGGGGGGCTAAACACCGGGGAGCTGTTTTTT
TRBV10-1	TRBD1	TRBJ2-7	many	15	CASSEGSGGSYEQYF	TGCGCCAGCAGTGAAGGCTCAGGGGGCTCCTACGAGCAGTACTTC
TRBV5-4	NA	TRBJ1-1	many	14	CASSSDPGDTEAFF	TGTGCCAGCAGCTCGGACCCAGGGGACACTGAAGCTTTCTTT
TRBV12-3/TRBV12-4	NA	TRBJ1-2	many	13	CASSLDLPYGYTF	TGTGCCAGCAGTTTAGATCTACCGTATGGCTACACCTTC
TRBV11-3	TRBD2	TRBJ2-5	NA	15	CASSLGGTNQETQYF	TGTGCCAGCAGCTTAGGTGGGACTAACCAAGAGACCCAGTACTTC
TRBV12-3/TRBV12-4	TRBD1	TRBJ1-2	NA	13	CASSPARDRGYTF	TGTGCCAGCAGCCCAGCCCGGGACAGGGGCTACACCTTC
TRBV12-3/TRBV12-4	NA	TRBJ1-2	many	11	CASSSGEGYTF	TGTGCCAGCAGTTCAGGGGAGGGCTACACCTTC
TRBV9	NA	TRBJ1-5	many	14	CASSRDQGPQPQHF	TGTGCCAGCAGCCGGGATCAGGGGCCTCAGCCCCAGCATTTT
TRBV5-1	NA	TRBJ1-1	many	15	CASSLGGAGNTEAFF	TGCGCCAGCAGCTTGGGGGGCGCAGGGAACACTGAAGCTTTCTTT
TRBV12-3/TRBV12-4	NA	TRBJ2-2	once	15	CASSFGHIVAGELFF	TGTGCCAGCAGTTTTGGACACATAGTAGCCGGGGAGCTGTTTTTT
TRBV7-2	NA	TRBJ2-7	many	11	CASSLAFEQYF	TGTGCCAGCAGCTTAGCTTTTGAGCAGTACTTC
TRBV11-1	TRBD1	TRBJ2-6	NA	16	CASTGQGGPGANVLTF	TGTGCCAGCACCGGACAGGGGGGGCCTGGGGCCAACGTCCTGACTTTC
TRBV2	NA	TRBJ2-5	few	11	CASGRQETQYF	TGTGCCAGCGGCAGGCAAGAGACCCAGTACTTC
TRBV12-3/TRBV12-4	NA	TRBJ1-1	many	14	CASKTRGYGTEAFF	TGTGCCAGCAAGACCAGGGGATATGGCACTGAAGCTTTCTTT
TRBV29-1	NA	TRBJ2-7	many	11	CSATRNYEQYF	TGCAGCGCAACACGTAACTACGAGCAGTACTTC
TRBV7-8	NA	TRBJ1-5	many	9	CASSPKAFF	TGTGCCAGCAGCCCTAAAGCTTTTTTT
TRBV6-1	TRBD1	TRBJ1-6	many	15	CASITPGGADSPLHF	TGTGCCAGCATCACGCCAGGGGGGGCCGATTCACCCCTCCACTTT
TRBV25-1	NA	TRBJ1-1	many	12	CASRTGMTEAFF	TGTGCCAGCAGGACAGGAATGACTGAAGCTTTCTTT
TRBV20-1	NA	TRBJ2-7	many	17	CSARGGSGQNRWGEQYF	TGCAGTGCTAGAGGGGGGAGTGGGCAGAACCGGTGGGGTGAGCAGTACTTC